Described below is a single T cell receptor beta chain sequence and its context. Its antigen is still unknown. Donors, without exception, were Caucasian adults residing in Nashville, Tennessee. The source of the sample is a study of shared clonotypes between healthy human individuals. Findings and caveats of the study: Larger estimated richness was generally recorded for naive subsets relative to memory subsets. The authors sampled blood alone, and tissue repertoires likely differ.

TCRdb's table, derived via immunoSEQ multiplex PCR, lists solely in-frame clones and lacks some. The sample records roughly 700,000 clones, over 65% being singletons. The TCR originated in a young woman in good health. The specimen was memory CD4+ T cells sorted from blood. The subset is: CD45RA-negative fraction.

The CDR3 protein is CASSPPVGQLGEQYF. DNA of the CDR3: TGTGCCAGCAGCCCCCCCGTGGGACAGCTAGGCGAGCAGTACTTC. The chain links TRBV4-2 to TRBJ2-7; 7 nucleotides align to TRBD1. The V segment lost 4 bases and the J segment 6 bases; nucleotides outside the gene matches: 12. The CDR3 runs 15 residues. Germline V gives CDR1 LGHNA, CDR2 YNFKEQ.